Listed below are T cell receptor beta chains from one sample, sequenced in a study of OX40 agonist ivuxolimab in advanced cancers. Data came from immunoSEQ multiplex PCR; TCRdb stores just in-frame clones and leaves some out. The table shows more than 80,000 clones, with 94% occurring only once. The sample in question was CD4+ or CD8+ T cells sorted from blood, obtained in a trial of the OX40 agonist ivuxolimab. The receptors were gathered from an adult with an advanced solid tumor such as melanoma, head and neck, liver or kidney cancer. CDR3s leave out the opening cysteine and the closing phenylalanine or tryptophan.

V,J,CDR3
TRBV10-2,TRBJ2-5,ASLDGKETQY
TRBV5-6,TRBJ2-7,ASSLFNTLYTYEQY
TRBV6-1,TRBJ2-7,ASSRLAGVYEQY
TRBV5-1,TRBJ1-1,ASRLGSSQNEAF
TRBV6-1,TRBJ1-1,ASSAVQGTTEAF
TRBV6-6,TRBJ2-5,ASSMDRGEETQY
TRBV4-3,TRBJ2-3,ASSQGVQGADTQY
TRBV6-5,TRBJ2-7,ASRATSYEQY
TRBV29-1,TRBJ2-3,SVHGLGADTQY
TRBV4-1,TRBJ2-7,ASSLTDRGRIEQY
TRBV5-5,TRBJ1-6,ASSFGWVSSYNSPLH
TRBV10-3,TRBJ2-3,AISELGSTDTQY
TRBV13,TRBJ2-1,ASRQGGDGHNEQF
TRBV4-2,TRBJ2-1,ASSQDFAGGNEQF
TRBV30,TRBJ2-5,AWSVHLWGTQY
TRBV27,TRBJ2-3,ASSRTSASTDTQY
TRBV10-3,TRBJ2-1,AISESPGTGVNEQF
TRBV6-1,TRBJ1-2,ASYLNRANGYT
TRBV7-2,TRBJ1-1,ASSLRDRGSPGNTEAF
TRBV27,TRBJ2-7,ASSFSWSSYEQY
TRBV5-6,TRBJ2-2,ASSGGGGTGELF
TRBV12-5,TRBJ2-1,ASGPGGQGYNEQF
TRBV29-1,TRBJ2-1,SVEVGAGYEQF
TRBV12-5,TRBJ1-1,ASALTYDAF
TRBV5-6,TRBJ1-1,ASSGSGVNTEAF
TRBV7-6,TRBJ2-3,ASSLELTDTQY
TRBV5-1,TRBJ2-5,ASSGGLEVH
TRBV13,TRBJ2-3,ASSPYTDTQY
TRBV6-5,TRBJ2-7,ASSYSGSYEQY
TRBV7-6,TRBJ2-5,ASKTGGGPGETQY
TRBV11-2,TRBJ2-7,ASSFGYPYEQY
TRBV5-6,TRBJ2-6,ASSQRSSGANVLT
TRBV4-1,TRBJ2-2,ASSLVGLAGELF
TRBV2,TRBJ2-7,ASSEAIYEQY
TRBV29-1,TRBJ2-7,SVEADTGGNEQY
TRBV13,TRBJ2-5,ASSAPGGVRQETQY
TRBV6-5,TRBJ1-1,ASSYGTEAF
TRBV28,TRBJ2-1,ASSRLGPYNEQF
TRBV29-1,TRBJ1-2,SVEGAGHGYT
TRBV4-3,TRBJ2-7,ASSPGTGTYEQY
TRBV13,TRBJ2-7,ASSPGPTYEQY
TRBV2,TRBJ1-1,ASSEEGLNGL
TRBV12-5,TRBJ2-7,ASGLVQGTYYEQY
TRBV5-1,TRBJ2-1,ASSLWDSNNEQF
TRBV9,TRBJ2-3,ASSETTGSDTQY
TRBV6-5,TRBJ1-3,ASRTTYRAGNTIY
TRBV9,TRBJ2-7,ASSVGGGKSEQY
TRBV6-5,TRBJ1-4,ATYTDRLNEKLF
TRBV28,TRBJ2-1,ASGGTSGIGEQF
TRBV12-5,TRBJ2-1,ASGLYRGGFDEQF